Presented here are 21 T cell receptor beta chains from one specimen sequenced in a study of blood T cell repertoires in COVID-19 (dated by TCRdb to 2018 to 2021). Receptors were amplified or captured by the immunoSEQ multiplex PCR assay. TCRdb mirrors the immuneACCESS table, restricted to in-frame sequences. Some clones are absent from its copies; in checked studies, under half trace to an unresolved V gene, and the reason for the others is unknown. This sample has 350,000 to 500,000 clones in its table, and about 87% of those were observed once. Roughly 0.78% of the sample is held by the ten biggest clonotypes. Sequencing used peripheral blood. These receptors all stem from a man aged 18 to 30 with COVID-19, enrolled during active disease.

The V and J genes are TRBV2 and TRBJ2-1; TRBD1 agrees at 7 bases. With V trimmed by 6 bases and J by 8 bases, 10 bases remained unmatched. This CDR3 spans 14 amino acids. Germline loops: CDR1 SNHLY, CDR2 FYNNEI. For the CDR3, the DNA is TGTGCCAGCAGAATCCAGGGGGTTAGGGATGAGCAGTTCTTC. This translates into CASRIQGVRDEQFF.

The chain employs TRBV4-1 and TRBJ1-1; D is possibly TRBD1 (5 bases). There are 15 residues in the CDR3. Germline CDR1 reads MGHRA; CDR2 reads YSYEKL. V gave up 3 bases and J gave up 6 bases, with 17 bases separating them. The CDR3 nucleotides read TGCGCCAGCAGCCAGGAGCGGGGCGAGTTTCCTGAAGCTTTCTTT. It is translated as CASSQERGEFPEAFF.

The chain carries TRBV4-1 and TRBJ2-7; possible D gene TRBD1, 5 bases. The CDR3 is 14 amino acids. Trimming left V 3 bases short and J 0 bases short, with 9 bases between. The germline gives CDR1 MGHRA, CDR2 YSYEKL. CDR3 bases: TGCGCCAGCAGCCAGACTGACAGCTCCTACGAGCAGTACTTC. Protein sequence: CASSQTDSSYEQYF.

The chain has TRBV7-9 and TRBJ1-5, with 7 bases lining up with TRBD1. This CDR3 region has 14 residues. The trim removed 5 bases at V and 5 bases at J, leaving 6 bases unmatched. Germline V CDR1 and CDR2: SEHNR, FQNEAQ (reference sequence). This CDR3 is CASSPHDRDQPQHF. CDR3 nucleotides: TGTGCCAGCAGCCCGCACGACAGGGATCAGCCCCAGCATTTT. The whole variable domain, filled in from reference TRBV7-9 and TRBJ1-5, reads DTGVSQNPRHKITKRGQNVTFRCDPISEHNRLYWYRQTLGQGPEFLTYFQNEAQLEKSRLLSDRFSAERPKGSFSTLEIQRTEQGDSAMYLCASSPHDRDQPQHFGDGTRLSIL.

The chain uses TRBV7-9 and TRBJ2-3, with 10 nucleotides matching TRBD2. V trimming: 0 bases; J trimming: 4 bases; junction bases outside the gene matches: 4. Germline assignment: CDR1 SEHNR and CDR2 FQNEAQ (reference sequence). This CDR3 is 16 amino acids long. The CDR3 region is CASSLARSGGADTQYF. Written as DNA, the CDR3 is TGTGCCAGCAGCTTAGCGCGAAGCGGGGGGGCAGATACGCAGTATTTT.

The CDR3: CASSRDSNQPQHF. The CDR3 DNA follows: TGTGCCAGCAGCAGGGACAGTAATCAGCCCCAGCATTTT. The chain recombines TRBV7-8 with TRBJ1-5; TRBD1 matches at 7 bases. The germline CDR1 and CDR2 sequences are SGHVS and FQNEAQ. CDR3 size: 13 residues. V shed 5 bases and J 4 bases; nucleotides not matched to a gene: 2.

The chain has TRBV11-2 and TRBJ2-7; TRBD2 might be the D (5 bases). CDR3 length: 13 residues. V lost 10 bases and J 4 bases, leaving 17 bases between the germline ends. Per the germline V gene, CDR1 is SGHAT and CDR2 is FQNNGV. The CDR3 sequence: CATSGFSIYEQYF. The CDR3 coding sequence is TGTGCCACCTCGGGGTTTTCTATATACGAGCAGTACTTC.

The CDR3 loop reads CAWSVQDLGEQYF. CDR3 DNA sequence: TGTGCCTGGAGTGTACAGGACCTGGGGGAGCAGTACTTC. The rearrangement uses TRBV30 and TRBJ2-7; perhaps TRBD1 as D (5 bases). The germline V and J ends were trimmed by 0 bases and 7 bases, with 13 bases remaining between them. The CDR3 contains 13 residues. Germline assignment: CDR1 GTSNPN and CDR2 SVGIG (reference sequence).

This sequence joins TRBV7-6 and TRBJ2-5; 8 bases align to TRBD2. From germline, CDR1 is SGHVS and CDR2 FNYEAQ. The CDR3 covers 14 residues. V lost 2 bases, J lost 5 bases, and 4 bases stayed unmatched. This CDR3 is CASSLWGLDETQYF. CDR3 DNA sequence: TGTGCCAGCAGCTTATGGGGACTAGATGAGACCCAGTACTTC.

This clone was found once. The V gene is TRBV5-4, the J gene TRBJ2-2; the match to TRBD2 covers 7 bases. The V gene end was trimmed by 4 bases and the J gene end by 3 bases; junction bases not matched to a gene: 6. Germline V gene sequence: CDR1 SGHNT, CDR2 YYREEE (reference sequence). The CDR3 has 15 residues. The CDR3 protein is CASSRRDYDTGELFF. DNA for the CDR3: TGTGCCAGCAGCCGCCGGGACTATGACACCGGGGAGCTGTTTTTT. Using reference TRBV5-4 and TRBJ2-2 for the parts outside the CDR3, the full variable domain is ETGVTQSPTHLIKTRGQQVTLRCSSQSGHNTVSWYQQALGQGPQFIFQYYREEENGRGNFPPRFSGLQFPNYSSELNVNALELDDSALYLCASSRRDYDTGELFFGEGSRLTVL.

The V and J genes are TRBV5-3 and TRBJ2-5; 9 bases agree with TRBD2. TRBV5-3 carries the ORF label, with uncertain function. The CDR3 loop spans 14 amino acids. V lost 2 bases and J lost 5; bases outside the gene matches: 4. The CDR3 loop is CARSFSGRIETQYF. The CDR3 nucleotides are TGTGCCAGAAGCTTCAGCGGGAGGATCGAGACCCAGTACTTC.

The chain carries TRBV7-9 and TRBJ2-6, with D maybe TRBD1 (5 bases). The V gene lost 5 bases and the J gene lost 5 bases, with 16 bases spanning the gap. CDR1 is SEHNR and CDR2 is FQNEAQ in the germline V gene (reference sequence). The CDR3 extends over 16 amino acids. The DNA of the CDR3 is TGTGCCAGCAGCCAAACTCAGGGATTCTGGGCCAACGTCCTGACTTTC. Protein sequence: CASSQTQGFWANVLTF.

V usage is TRBV19 and J usage is TRBJ1-3, with TRBD1 matching over 8 bases. Germline trimming cut 5 bases from V and 3 bases from J; bases unmatched to any gene: 6. The CDR3 totals 15 residues. Germline V CDR1 and CDR2: LNHDA, SQIVND (reference sequence). CDR3 nucleotide sequence: TGTGCCAGTAGTCGGCAGGGGGCGTTTGGAAACACCATATATTTT. It encodes CASSRQGAFGNTIYF.

The rearrangement joins TRBV6-1 to TRBJ2-5; the D gene is possibly TRBD1 (6 bases). This CDR3 comprises 15 residues. V was pared by 3 bases and J by 5 bases, with 16 bases between. Germline CDR1 reads MNHNS; CDR2 reads SASEGT. The CDR3 is CASSEELTGWETQYF. CDR3 in DNA: TGTGCCAGCAGTGAGGAGCTAACAGGGTGGGAGACCCAGTACTTC.

This chain connects TRBV20-1 to TRBJ2-7; TRBD2 aligns across 8 bases. The germline gives CDR1 DFQATT, CDR2 SNEGSKA (reference sequence). The CDR3 loop spans 11 amino acids. Unmatched junction bases numbered 2, after V lost 5 bases and J lost 5 bases. The CDR3 reads CSAERENEQYF. The DNA for the CDR3 is TGCAGTGCTGAGCGGGAGAACGAGCAGTACTTC.

This clone has only one observation. The chain is built from TRBV2 and TRBJ2-2, with D possibly TRBD1 on 5 matching bases. The germline gives CDR1 SNHLY, CDR2 FYNNEI. The CDR3 runs to 15 residues. The ends were cut back, 4 bases at V and 0 bases at J, with 9 bases in the middle. The CDR3 reads CASSAATANTGELFF. The CDR3 nucleotides are TGTGCCAGCAGTGCTGCGACAGCGAACACCGGGGAGCTGTTTTTT.

This chain uses TRBV5-1 with TRBJ2-7, with 10 bases that match TRBD1. The CDR3 is 15 residues long. V trimming: 4 bases; J trimming: 4 bases; junction bases outside the gene matches: 8. The germline gives CDR1 SGHRS, CDR2 YFSETQ. CDR3 protein: CASSTRTGGPYEQYF. DNA for the CDR3: TGCGCCAGCAGCACTAGGACAGGGGGGCCTTACGAGCAGTACTTC.

The chain combines TRBV4-2 with TRBJ2-3, with TRBD2 matching 7 bases. V lost 2 bases and J lost 3; bases outside the gene matches: 8. CDR1 is LGHNA and CDR2 is YNFKEQ in the germline V gene. The CDR3 spans 16 residues. The CDR3 protein is CASSQQAGRGTDTQYF. CDR3 bases: TGTGCCAGCAGCCAACAAGCGGGGCGGGGTACAGATACGCAGTATTTT.

V and J are TRBV6-6 and TRBJ1-2, with unresolved D. Trimming pared 7 bases from V and 0 bases from J, leaving 9 bases between. Germline loops: CDR1 MNHNY, CDR2 SVGAGI (reference sequence). This CDR3 has 13 residues. The CDR3 loop is CASTPGPNYGYTF. DNA for the CDR3: TGTGCCAGCACGCCCGGTCCTAACTATGGCTACACCTTC.

The gene calls are TRBV5-1 and TRBJ2-1; 12 bases map to TRBD2. Germline lookup yields CDR1 SGHRS and CDR2 YFSETQ. After removal of 3 bases from V and 5 bases from J, the junction contained 6 bases not matched to a gene. The CDR3 is 16 residues long. This CDR3 is CASSSQTSGSHNEQFF. Written as DNA, the CDR3 is TGCGCCAGCAGCTCTCAGACTAGCGGGAGCCACAATGAGCAGTTCTTC.

The chain has TRBV10-2 and TRBJ2-5; 12 bases agree with TRBD2. The length of the CDR3 is 15 residues. The V gene's germline CDR1 is WSHSY and CDR2 SAAADI. J gave up 5 bases and V 4 bases, and 5 bases lay outside the gene matches. CDR3 amino acids: CASSGTSGVGETQYF. Written as DNA, the CDR3 is TGCGCCAGCAGTGGGACTAGCGGGGTCGGGGAGACCCAGTACTTC.